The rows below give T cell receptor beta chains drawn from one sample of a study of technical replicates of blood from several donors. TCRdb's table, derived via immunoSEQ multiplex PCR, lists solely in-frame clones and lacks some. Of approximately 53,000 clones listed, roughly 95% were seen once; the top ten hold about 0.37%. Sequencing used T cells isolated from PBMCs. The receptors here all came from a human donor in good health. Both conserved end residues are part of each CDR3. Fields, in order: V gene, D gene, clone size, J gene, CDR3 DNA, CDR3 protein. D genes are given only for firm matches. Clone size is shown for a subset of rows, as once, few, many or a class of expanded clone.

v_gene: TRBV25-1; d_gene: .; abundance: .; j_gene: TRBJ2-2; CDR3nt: TGTGCCAGCACCTCAGACAACGACTATTACACCGGGGAGCTGTTTTTT; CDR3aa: CASTSDNDYYTGELFF
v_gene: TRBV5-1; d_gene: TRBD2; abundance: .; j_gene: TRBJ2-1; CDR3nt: TGCGCCAGCAATGGAATGGGGACTAGCGGGATTAATGAGCAGTTCTTC; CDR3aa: CASNGMGTSGINEQFF
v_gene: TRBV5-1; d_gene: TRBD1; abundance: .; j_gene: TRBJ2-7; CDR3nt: TGCGCCAGCAGCTTGGGGGGACAGCTAACCTACGAGCAGTACTTC; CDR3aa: CASSLGGQLTYEQYF
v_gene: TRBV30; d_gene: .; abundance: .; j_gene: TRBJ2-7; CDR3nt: TGTGCACTGGGCAGGGGACCGTACGAGCAGTACTTC; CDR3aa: CALGRGPYEQYF
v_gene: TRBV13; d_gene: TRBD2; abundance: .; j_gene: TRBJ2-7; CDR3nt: TGTGCCAGCAGCGGTAGACTAGCCGAGGGATCCTACGAGCAGTACTTC; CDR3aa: CASSGRLAEGSYEQYF
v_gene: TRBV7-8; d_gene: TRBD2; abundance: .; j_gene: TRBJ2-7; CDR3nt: TGTGCCAGCAGCTTAGAGACGAGGACTAGATACGAGCAGTACTTC; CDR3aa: CASSLETRTRYEQYF
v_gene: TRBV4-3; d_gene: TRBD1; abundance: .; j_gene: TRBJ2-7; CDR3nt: TGCGCCAGCAGCCTTCTCACCGGGACAGGCTACGAGCAGTACTTC; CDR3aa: CASSLLTGTGYEQYF
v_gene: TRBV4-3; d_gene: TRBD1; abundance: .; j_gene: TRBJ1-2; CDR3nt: TGCGCCAGCAGCCAAGTTATTTGGACAGGGGAAGACTATGGCTACACCTTC; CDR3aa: CASSQVIWTGEDYGYTF
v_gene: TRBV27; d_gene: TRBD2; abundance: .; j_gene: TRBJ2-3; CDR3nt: TGTGCCAGCAGTCCCCAGCGGGGACGCACAGATACGCAGTATTTT; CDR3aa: CASSPQRGRTDTQYF
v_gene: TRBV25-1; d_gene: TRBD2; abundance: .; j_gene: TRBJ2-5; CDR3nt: TGTGCCAGCAGTACCCATTCGGGTAGCGGGAGTTTAGAGACCCAGTACTTC; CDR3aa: CASSTHSGSGSLETQYF
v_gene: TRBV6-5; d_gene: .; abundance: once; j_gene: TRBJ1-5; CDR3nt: TGTGCCAGCAGTACGTCCAGGAACCAGCCCCAGCATTTT; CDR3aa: CASSTSRNQPQHF
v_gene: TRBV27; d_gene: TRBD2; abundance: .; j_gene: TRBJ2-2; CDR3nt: TGTGCCAGCAGTTTATCGATGGTAGCGGGAGTATTAACCGGGGAGCTGTTTTTT; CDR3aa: CASSLSMVAGVLTGELFF
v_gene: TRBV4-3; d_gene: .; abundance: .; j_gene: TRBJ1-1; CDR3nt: TGCGCCAGCAGCCAAGTCGGCGGCAGTAGTGAAGCTTTCTTT; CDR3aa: CASSQVGGSSEAFF
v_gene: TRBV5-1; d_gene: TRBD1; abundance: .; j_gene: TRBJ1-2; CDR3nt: TGCGCCAGCAGCAGAAAGGGGGACAGGACTAACTATGGCTACACCTTC; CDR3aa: CASSRKGDRTNYGYTF
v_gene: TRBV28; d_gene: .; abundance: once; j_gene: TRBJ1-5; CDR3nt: TGTGCCTCCTTTAGCAATCAGCCCCAGCATTTT; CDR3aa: CASFSNQPQHF
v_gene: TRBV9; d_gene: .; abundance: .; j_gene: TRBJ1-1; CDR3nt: TGTGCCAGCAGCGTAGAGGCCCAAACGGGTAGGAACACTGAAGCTTTCTTT; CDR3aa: CASSVEAQTGRNTEAFF
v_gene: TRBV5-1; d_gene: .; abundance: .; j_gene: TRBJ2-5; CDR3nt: TGCGCCAGCAGCTTGGACCTCGGAGAGACCCAGTACTTC; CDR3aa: CASSLDLGETQYF
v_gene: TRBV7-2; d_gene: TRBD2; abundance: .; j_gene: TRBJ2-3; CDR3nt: TGTGCCAGCAGCTTAACGGGAGGTGCATCCGATACGCAGTATTTT; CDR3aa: CASSLTGGASDTQYF
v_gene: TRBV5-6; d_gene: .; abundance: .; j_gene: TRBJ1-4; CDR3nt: TGTGCCAGCAGCTTGAGCAGGGTAGAGGAAAAACTGTTTTTT; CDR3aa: CASSLSRVEEKLFF
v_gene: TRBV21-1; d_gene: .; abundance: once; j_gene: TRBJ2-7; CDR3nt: TGTGCCAGCAGCAGAACTGCTAGCGGGGGTTCCTACGAGCAGTACTTC; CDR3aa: CASSRTASGGSYEQYF
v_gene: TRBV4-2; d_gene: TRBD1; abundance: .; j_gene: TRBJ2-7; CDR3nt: TGTGCCAGCAGCCAGAACAGGGGAAGCTACGAGCAGTACTTC; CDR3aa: CASSQNRGSYEQYF
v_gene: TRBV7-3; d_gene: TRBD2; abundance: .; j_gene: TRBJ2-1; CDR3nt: TGTGCCAGCAGCTATGGGACTAGCGGGATTTTTAATGAGCAGTTCTTC; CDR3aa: CASSYGTSGIFNEQFF
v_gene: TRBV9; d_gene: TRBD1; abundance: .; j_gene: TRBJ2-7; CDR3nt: TGTGCCAGCAGCCCCGGGACAGGGGGCCCCTACGAGCAGTACTTC; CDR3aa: CASSPGTGGPYEQYF
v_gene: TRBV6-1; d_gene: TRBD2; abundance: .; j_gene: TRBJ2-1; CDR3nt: TGTGCCAGCAGTGCCCTAGCGGGAGTGTATGAGCAGTTCTTC; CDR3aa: CASSALAGVYEQFF
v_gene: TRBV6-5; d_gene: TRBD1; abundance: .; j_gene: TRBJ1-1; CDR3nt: TGTGCCAGCAGCCCGAGGACAGGGGCAAGCACTGAAGCTTTCTTT; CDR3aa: CASSPRTGASTEAFF
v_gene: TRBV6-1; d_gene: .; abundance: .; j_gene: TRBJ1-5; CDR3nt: TGTGCCAGCAGCCTCGGACAGAATCAGCCCCAGCATTTT; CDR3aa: CASSLGQNQPQHF
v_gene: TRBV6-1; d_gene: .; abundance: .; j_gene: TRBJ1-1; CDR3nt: TGTGCCAGCAGTTTAGAGTTCATGAACACTGAAGCTTTCTTT; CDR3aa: CASSLEFMNTEAFF
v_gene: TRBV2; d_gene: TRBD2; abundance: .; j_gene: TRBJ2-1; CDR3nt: TGTGCCAGCATCGGGACTAGGAGTCCCTATGAGCAGTTCTTC; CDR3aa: CASIGTRSPYEQFF
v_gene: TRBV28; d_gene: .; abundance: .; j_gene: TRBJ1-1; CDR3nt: TGTGCCAGCAGTTTATTTTCAGGGCGGGGGAACACTGAAGCTTTCTTT; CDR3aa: CASSLFSGRGNTEAFF
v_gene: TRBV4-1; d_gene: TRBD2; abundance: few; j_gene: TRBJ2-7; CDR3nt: TGCGCCAGCAGCCAAGGCCTAGCGGGCGCCTACGAGCAGTACTTC; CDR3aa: CASSQGLAGAYEQYF
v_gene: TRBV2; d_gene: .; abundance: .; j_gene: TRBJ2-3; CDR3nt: TGTGCCAGCGGAGCGCCACTCACAGATACGCAGTATTTT; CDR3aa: CASGAPLTDTQYF
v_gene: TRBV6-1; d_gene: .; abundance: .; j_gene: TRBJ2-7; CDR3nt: TGTGCCAGCGGAGGAAGGACAGTCACCTACGAGCAGTACTTC; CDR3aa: CASGGRTVTYEQYF
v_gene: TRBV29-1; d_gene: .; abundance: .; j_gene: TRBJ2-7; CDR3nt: TGCAGCGTACTAGTGGGAATCGAGCAGTACTTC; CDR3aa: CSVLVGIEQYF
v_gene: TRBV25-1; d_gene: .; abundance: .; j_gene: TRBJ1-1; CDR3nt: TGTGCCAGCGGGGGCGACGGGGGGATAATGAACACTGAAGCTTTCTTT; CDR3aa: CASGGDGGIMNTEAFF
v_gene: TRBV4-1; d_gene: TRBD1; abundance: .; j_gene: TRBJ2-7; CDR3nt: TGCGCCAGCAGCCGATTAGACAGGGGGGGACACGAGCAGTACTTC; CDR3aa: CASSRLDRGGHEQYF
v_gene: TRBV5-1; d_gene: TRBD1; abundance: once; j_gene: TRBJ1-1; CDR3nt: TGCGCCAGCAGCTTGGTTCCTCAAGACAGGGAAGTTTGGAACACTGAAGCTTTCTTT; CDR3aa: CASSLVPQDREVWNTEAFF
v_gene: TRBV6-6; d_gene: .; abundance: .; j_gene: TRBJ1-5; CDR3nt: TGTGCCAGCAGGACAGGAGATCAGCCCCAGCATTTT; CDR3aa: CASRTGDQPQHF
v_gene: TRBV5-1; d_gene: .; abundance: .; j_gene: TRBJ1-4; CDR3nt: TGCGCCAGCAAGGAGGGAGAACGTGAAAAACTGTTTTTT; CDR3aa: CASKEGEREKLFF
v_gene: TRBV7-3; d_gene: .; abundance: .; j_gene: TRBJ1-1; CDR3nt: TGTGCCAGCAGCTTAGGGGGAGGGAGGACTGAAGCTTTCTTT; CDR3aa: CASSLGGGRTEAFF
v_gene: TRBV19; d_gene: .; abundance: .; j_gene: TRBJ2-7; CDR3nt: TGTGCCAGTAGTTCACTAGACAGGATCTACGAGCAGTACTTC; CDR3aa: CASSSLDRIYEQYF
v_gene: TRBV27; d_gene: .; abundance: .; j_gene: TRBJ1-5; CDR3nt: TGTGCCAGCAGTGCGGGGCATGGGCAGCCCCAGCATTTT; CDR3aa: CASSAGHGQPQHF
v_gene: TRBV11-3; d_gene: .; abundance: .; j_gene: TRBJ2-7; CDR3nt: TGTGCCAGCAGCTTGTTTCGGGATAGTAGGGAGCAGTACTTC; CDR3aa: CASSLFRDSREQYF
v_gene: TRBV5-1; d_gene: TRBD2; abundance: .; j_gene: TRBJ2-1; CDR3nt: TGCGCCAGCAGCCTAGCCCGGACTAGCGGGAGGTTTGAGCAGTTCTTC; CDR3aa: CASSLARTSGRFEQFF
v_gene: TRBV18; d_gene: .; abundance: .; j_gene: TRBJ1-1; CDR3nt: TGTGCCAGCTCACCAGAGGCCGGGATGAACACTGAAGCTTTCTTT; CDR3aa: CASSPEAGMNTEAFF
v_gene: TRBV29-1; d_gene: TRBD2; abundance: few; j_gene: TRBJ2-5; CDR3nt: TGCAGCGTTACAGGGACTAGCGGGAGGGCCTGGGAAGAGACCCAGTACTTC; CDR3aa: CSVTGTSGRAWEETQYF
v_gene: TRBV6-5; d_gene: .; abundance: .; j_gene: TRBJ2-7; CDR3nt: TGTGCCAGCAGTTACAACAGGGCAGGCGAGCAGTACTTC; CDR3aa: CASSYNRAGEQYF
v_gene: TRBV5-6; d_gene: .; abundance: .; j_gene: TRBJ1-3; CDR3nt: TGTGCCAGCAGCTTGATGGCTTCTGGAAACACCATATATTTT; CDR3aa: CASSLMASGNTIYF
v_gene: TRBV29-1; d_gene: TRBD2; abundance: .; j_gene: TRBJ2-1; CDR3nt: TGCAGCAGCACCGGGACTAGCGTAAGCAATGAGCAGTTCTTC; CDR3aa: CSSTGTSVSNEQFF
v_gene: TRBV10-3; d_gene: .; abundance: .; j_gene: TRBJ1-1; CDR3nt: TGTGCCATCAGAAACAGGGACGGGGAAGCTTTCTTT; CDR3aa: CAIRNRDGEAFF
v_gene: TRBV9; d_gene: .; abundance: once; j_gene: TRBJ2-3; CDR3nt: TGTGCCAGCAGCGTAGCTTTCCGTTCCACAGATACGCAGTATTTT; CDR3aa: CASSVAFRSTDTQYF
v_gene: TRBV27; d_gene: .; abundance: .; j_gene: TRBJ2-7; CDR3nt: TGTGCCAGCAGTTTAGCGGGGCCCTACGAGCAGTACTTC; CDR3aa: CASSLAGPYEQYF
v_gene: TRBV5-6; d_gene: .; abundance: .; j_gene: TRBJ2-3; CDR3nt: TGTGCCAGCAGTCGGACTCCTTTTAGCACAGATACGCAGTATTTT; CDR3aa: CASSRTPFSTDTQYF
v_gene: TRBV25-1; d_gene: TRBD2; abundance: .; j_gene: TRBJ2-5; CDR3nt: TGTGCCAGCAACCTAGCGGGAGAAGAGACCCAGTACTTC; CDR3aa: CASNLAGEETQYF
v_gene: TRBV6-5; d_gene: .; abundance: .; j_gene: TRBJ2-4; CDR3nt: TGTGCCAGCAGTTACTCGACACGGCTCAAAAACATTCAGTACTTC; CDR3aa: CASSYSTRLKNIQYF
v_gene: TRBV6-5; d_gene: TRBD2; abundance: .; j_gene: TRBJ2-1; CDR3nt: TGTGCCAGCAGTTACTTCACTAGCGGGAGTCTAAATGAGCAGTTCTTC; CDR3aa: CASSYFTSGSLNEQFF
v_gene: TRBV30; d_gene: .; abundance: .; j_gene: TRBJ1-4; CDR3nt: TGTGCCTGGAGTAAAGCCCAGACCCGTTGGGGAGGAAAACTGTTTTTT; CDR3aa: CAWSKAQTRWGGKLFF
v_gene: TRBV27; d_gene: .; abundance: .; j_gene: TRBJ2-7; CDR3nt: TGTGCCAGCAGCCCGGAGGGCCTCTACGAGCAGTACTTC; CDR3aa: CASSPEGLYEQYF
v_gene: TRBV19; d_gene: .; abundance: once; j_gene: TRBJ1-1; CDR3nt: TGTGCCAGTAAGGCACAGGTCATGAACACTGAAGCTTTCTTT; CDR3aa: CASKAQVMNTEAFF